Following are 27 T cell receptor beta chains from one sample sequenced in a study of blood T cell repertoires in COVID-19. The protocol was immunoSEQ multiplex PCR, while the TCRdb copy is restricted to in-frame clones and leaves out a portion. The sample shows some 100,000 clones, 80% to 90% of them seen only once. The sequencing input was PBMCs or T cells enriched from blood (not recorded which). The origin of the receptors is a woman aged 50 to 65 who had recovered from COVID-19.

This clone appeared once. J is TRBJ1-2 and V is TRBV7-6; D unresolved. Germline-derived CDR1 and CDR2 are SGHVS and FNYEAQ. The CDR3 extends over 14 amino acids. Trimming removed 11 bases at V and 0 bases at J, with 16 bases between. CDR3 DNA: TGTGCCTCCCCGGTCAGCGCCGCTAACTATGGCTACACCTTC. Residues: CASPVSAANYGYTF.

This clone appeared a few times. CDR3 nucleotide sequence: TGTGCCAGCAGTTTGGGGGCAGGGGCACCCTATGGCTACACCTTC. Translated, it gives CASSLGAGAPYGYTF. V usage is TRBV28 and J usage is TRBJ1-2, with a tentative D call TRBD1 (6 bases). The ends were cut back, 3 bases at V and 4 bases at J, with 15 bases in the middle. The germline CDR1 and CDR2 sequences are MDHEN and SYDVKM. CDR3 size: 15 residues.

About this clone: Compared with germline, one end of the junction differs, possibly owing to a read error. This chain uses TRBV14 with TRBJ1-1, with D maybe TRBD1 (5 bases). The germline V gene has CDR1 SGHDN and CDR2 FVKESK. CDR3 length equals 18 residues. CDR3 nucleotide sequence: TGTGCCAGCAGCAAAGAAAGCAAACAGGTTGGGATGAACACTGAAGCTTTCTTT. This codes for CASSKESKQVGMNTEAFF. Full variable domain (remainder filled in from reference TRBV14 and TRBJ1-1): EAGVTQFPSHSVIEKGQTVTLRCDPISGHDNLYWYRRVMGKEIKFLLHFVKESKQDESGMPNNRFLAERTGGTYSTLKVQPAELEDSGVYFCASSKESKQVGMNTEAFFGQGTRLTVV.

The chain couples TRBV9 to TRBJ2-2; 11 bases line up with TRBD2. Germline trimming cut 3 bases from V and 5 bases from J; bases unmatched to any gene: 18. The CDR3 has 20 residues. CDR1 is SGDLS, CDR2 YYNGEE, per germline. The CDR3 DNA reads TGTGCCAGCAGCGGATTCGGGAGGAATAGCGGGAGGGCTGGGACCGGGGAGCTGTTTTTT. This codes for CASSGFGRNSGRAGTGELFF.

Here the CDR3 reads CASSDGRGGMADTQYF. In DNA form, the CDR3 reads TGTGCCAGCAGTGACGGGCGGGGGGGCATGGCAGATACGCAGTATTTT. This rearrangement joins TRBV2 to TRBJ2-3; 9 positions match TRBD2. The CDR3 sequence is 16 residues long. From germline, CDR1 is SNHLY and CDR2 FYNNEI. The ends lost 3 bases at V and 4 bases at J; junction bases unmatched: 8.

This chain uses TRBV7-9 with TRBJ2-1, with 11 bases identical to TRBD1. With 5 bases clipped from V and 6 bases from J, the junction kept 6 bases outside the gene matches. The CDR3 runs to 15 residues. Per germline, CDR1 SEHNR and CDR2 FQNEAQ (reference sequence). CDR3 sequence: CASSLGQGAINEQFF. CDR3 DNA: TGTGCCAGCAGCCTAGGACAGGGGGCAATCAATGAGCAGTTCTTC.

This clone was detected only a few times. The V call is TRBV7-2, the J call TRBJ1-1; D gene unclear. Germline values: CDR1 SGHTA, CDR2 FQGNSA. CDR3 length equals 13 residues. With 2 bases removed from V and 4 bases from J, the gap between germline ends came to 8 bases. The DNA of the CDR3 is TGTGCCAGCAGCTTAAGTCTAGTCACTGAAGCTTTCTTT. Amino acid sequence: CASSLSLVTEAFF. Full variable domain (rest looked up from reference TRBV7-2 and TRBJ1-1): GAGVSQSPSNKVTEKGKDVELRCDPISGHTALYWYRQSLGQGLEFLIYFQGNSAPDKSGLPSDRFSAERTGGSVSTLTIQRTQQEDSAVYLCASSLSLVTEAFFGQGTRLTVV.

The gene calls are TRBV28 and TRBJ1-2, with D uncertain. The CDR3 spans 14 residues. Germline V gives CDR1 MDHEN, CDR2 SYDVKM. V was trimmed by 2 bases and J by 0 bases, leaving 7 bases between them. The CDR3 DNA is TGTGCCAGCAGTTTAGCCGACACTAACTATGGCTACACCTTC. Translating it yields CASSLADTNYGYTF.

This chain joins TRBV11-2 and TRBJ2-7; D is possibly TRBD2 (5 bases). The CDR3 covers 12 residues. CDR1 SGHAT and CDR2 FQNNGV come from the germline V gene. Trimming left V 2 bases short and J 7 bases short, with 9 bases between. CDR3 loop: CASSLSGGEQYF. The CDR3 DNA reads TGTGCCAGCAGCTTATCTGGAGGTGAGCAGTACTTC.

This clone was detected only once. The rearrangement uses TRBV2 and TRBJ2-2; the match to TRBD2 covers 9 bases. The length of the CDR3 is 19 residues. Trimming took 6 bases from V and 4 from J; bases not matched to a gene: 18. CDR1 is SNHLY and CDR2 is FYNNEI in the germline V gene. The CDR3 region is CASSSQLGSSGRVTGELFF. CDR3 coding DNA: TGTGCCAGCAGCTCTCAACTCGGGAGTAGCGGGAGAGTCACCGGGGAGCTGTTTTTT.

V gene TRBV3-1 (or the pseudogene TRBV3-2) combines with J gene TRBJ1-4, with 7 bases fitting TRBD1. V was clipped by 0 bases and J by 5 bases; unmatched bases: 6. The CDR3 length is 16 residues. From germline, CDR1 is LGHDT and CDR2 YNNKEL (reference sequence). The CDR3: CASSQDAGTDNEKLFF. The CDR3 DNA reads TGTGCCAGCAGCCAAGATGCCGGGACAGACAATGAAAAACTGTTTTTT.

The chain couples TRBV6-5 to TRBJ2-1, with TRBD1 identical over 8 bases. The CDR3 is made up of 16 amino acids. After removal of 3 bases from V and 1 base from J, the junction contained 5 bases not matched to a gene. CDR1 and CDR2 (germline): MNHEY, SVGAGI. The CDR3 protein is CASSYPGQDSYNEQFF. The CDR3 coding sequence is TGTGCCAGCAGTTATCCGGGACAGGATTCCTACAATGAGCAGTTCTTC.

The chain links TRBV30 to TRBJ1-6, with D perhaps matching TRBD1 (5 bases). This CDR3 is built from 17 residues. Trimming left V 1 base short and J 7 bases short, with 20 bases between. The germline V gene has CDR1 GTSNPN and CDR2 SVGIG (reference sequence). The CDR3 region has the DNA TGTGCCTGGAGTGCAGTGGGTACCAGGGCTGGCAATTCACCCCTCCACTTT. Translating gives CAWSAVGTRAGNSPLHF.

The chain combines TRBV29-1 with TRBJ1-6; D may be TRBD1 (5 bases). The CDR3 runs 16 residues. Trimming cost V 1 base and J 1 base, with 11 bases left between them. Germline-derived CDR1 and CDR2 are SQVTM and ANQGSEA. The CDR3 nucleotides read TGCAGCGTTGAAGTTTATGGGGGGTCCTATAATTCACCCCTCCACTTT. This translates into CSVEVYGGSYNSPLHF.

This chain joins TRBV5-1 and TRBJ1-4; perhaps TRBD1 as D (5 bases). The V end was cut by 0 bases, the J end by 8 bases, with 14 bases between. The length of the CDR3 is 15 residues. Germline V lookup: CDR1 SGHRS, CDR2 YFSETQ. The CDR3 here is CASSLGLTGGEKLFF. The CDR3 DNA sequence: TGCGCCAGCAGCTTGGGCCTTACAGGAGGGGAAAAACTGTTTTTT.

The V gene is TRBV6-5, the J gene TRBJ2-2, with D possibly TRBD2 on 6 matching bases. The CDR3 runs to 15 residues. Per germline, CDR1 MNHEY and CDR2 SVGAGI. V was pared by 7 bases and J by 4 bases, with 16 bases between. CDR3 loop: CASTIFLATTGELFF. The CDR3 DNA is TGTGCCAGCACCATCTTTCTAGCGACCACCGGGGAGCTGTTTTTT.

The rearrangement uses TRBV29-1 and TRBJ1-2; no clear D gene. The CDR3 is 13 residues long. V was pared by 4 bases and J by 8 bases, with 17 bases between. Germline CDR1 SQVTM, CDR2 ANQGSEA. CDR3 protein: CSVARLLTMGYTF. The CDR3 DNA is TGCAGCGTTGCCAGACTGTTAACTATGGGCTACACCTTC.

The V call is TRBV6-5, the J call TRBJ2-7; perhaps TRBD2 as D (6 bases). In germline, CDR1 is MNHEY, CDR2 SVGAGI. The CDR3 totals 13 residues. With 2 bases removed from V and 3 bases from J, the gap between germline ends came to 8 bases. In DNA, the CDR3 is TGTGCCAGCAGTTACGACGGGGGCTACGAGCAGTACTTC. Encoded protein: CASSYDGGYEQYF.

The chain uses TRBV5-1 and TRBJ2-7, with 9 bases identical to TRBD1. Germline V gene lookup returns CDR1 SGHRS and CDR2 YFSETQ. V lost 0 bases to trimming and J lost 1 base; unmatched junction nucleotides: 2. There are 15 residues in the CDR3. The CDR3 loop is CASSLGGQGSYEQYF. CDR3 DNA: TGCGCCAGCAGCTTGGGGGGACAGGGATCCTACGAGCAGTACTTC. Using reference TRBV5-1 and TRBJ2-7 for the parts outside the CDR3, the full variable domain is KAGVTQTPRYLIKTRGQQVTLSCSPISGHRSVSWYQQTPGQGLQFLFEYFSETQRNKGNFPGRFSGRQFSNSRSEMNVSTLELGDSALYLCASSLGGQGSYEQYFGPGTRLTVT.

The CDR3 spells CATSRSPTALNTEAFF. The CDR3 bases are TGTGCCACCAGCAGATCGCCGACAGCATTGAACACTGAAGCTTTCTTT. This chain uses TRBV15 with TRBJ1-1; D is possibly TRBD1 (5 bases). The germline V and J ends were trimmed by 2 bases and 0 bases, with 13 bases remaining between them. The CDR3 is 16 residues long. From germline, CDR1 is LNHNV and CDR2 YYDKDF (reference sequence).

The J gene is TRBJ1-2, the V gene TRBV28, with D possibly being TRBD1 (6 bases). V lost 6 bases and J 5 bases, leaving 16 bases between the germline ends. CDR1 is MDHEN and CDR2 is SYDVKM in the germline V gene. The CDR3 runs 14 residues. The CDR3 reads CASRTGTTIYGYTF. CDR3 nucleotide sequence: TGTGCCAGCAGGACCGGGACAACGATTTATGGCTACACCTTC.

The CDR3 DNA reads as TGTGCCAGCAGTGAAGATCCAGGGGGCTACGAGCAGTACTTC. Translating it yields CASSEDPGGYEQYF. The chain carries TRBV6-1 and TRBJ2-7; 7 bases align to TRBD1. Unmatched junction bases numbered 3, after V lost 1 base and J lost 3 bases. This CDR3 is 14 amino acids long. The V gene's germline CDR1 is MNHNS and CDR2 SASEGT.

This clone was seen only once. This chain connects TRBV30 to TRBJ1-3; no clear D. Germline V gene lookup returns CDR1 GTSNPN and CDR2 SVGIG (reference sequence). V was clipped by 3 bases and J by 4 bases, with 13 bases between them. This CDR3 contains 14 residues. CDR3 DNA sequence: TGTGCCTGGAGAGGTCCTTTGAGGGGAAACACCATATATTTT. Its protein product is CAWRGPLRGNTIYF. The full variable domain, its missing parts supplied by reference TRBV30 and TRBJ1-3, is SQTIHQWPATLVQPVGSPLSLECTVEGTSNPNLYWYRQAAGRGLQLLFYSVGIGQISSEVPQNLSASRPQDRQFILSSKKLLLSDSGFYLCAWRGPLRGNTIYFGEGSWLTVV.

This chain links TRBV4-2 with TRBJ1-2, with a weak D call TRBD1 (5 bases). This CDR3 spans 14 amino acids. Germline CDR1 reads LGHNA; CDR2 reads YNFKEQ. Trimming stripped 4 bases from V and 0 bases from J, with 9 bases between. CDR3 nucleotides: TGTGCCAGCAGCCCGACAGTATCTAACTATGGCTACACCTTC. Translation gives CASSPTVSNYGYTF.

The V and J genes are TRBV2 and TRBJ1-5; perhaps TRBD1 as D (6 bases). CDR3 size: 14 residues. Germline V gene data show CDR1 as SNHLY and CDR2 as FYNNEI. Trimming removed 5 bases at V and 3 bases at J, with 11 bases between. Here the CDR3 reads CASSRDTFNQPQHF. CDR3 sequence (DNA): TGTGCCAGCAGTAGGGACACCTTCAATCAGCCCCAGCATTTT.

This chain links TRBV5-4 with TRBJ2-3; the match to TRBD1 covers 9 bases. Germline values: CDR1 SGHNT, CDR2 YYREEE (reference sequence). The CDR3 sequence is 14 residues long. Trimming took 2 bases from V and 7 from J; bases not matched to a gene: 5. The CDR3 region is CASSLQGAGNTQYF. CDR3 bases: TGTGCCAGCAGCTTACAGGGGGCCGGGAATACGCAGTATTTT.

The CDR3 protein is CASSVSGGAFETQYF. For the CDR3, the DNA is TGTGCCAGCAGCGTGAGCGGGGGGGCCTTTGAGACCCAGTACTTC. V usage is TRBV9 and J usage is TRBJ2-5, with 10 bases identical to TRBD2. CDR3 length equals 15 residues. CDR1 is SGDLS, CDR2 YYNGEE, per germline. V gave up 2 bases and J gave up 5 bases; unmatched junction bases: 6. Full variable domain (outside the CDR3, taken from reference TRBV9 and TRBJ2-5): DSGVTQTPKHLITATGQRVTLRCSPRSGDLSVYWYQQSLDQGLQFLIQYYNGEERAKGNILERFSAQQFPDLHSELNLSSLELGDSALYFCASSVSGGAFETQYFGPGTRLLVL.